This TCR beta chain derives from a study of T cell clones after liver transplantation. Study-level background: A pre-transplant mixed lymphocyte reaction with TCRbeta sequencing defined graft-donor-reactive clones followed in post-transplant blood. Tolerant meant at least one year fully off immunosuppression without liver enzymes above twice normal.

Overall study results and limits: Migration into the graft, not deletion, may explain lost graft donor-reactive T cells.

Here immunoSEQ multiplex PCR was the method, and the copy in TCRdb shows in-frame clones only, minus some. The sample holds around 51,000 clones, roughly nine tenths seen once. The CDR3 totals 12 residues. V gave up 3 bases and J gave up 5 bases, with 10 bases separating them. Looked up from germline, CDR1 is SQVTM and CDR2 is ANQGSEA. With regard to this clone: The antigen remains undetermined.

The chain joins TRBV29-1 to TRBJ1-2; TRBD1 might be the D (6 bases). The clonotype was recovered from a human patient who received a liver transplant. Some T cells may have come from the graft donor. The sample here was CD8+ T cells from blood, taken 12 months after liver transplant. CDR3 residues: CSVDQGYYGYTF. The CDR3 nucleotides are TGCAGCGTTGACCAGGGGTATTATGGCTACACCTTC.